This T cell receptor (beta chain) was sequenced during a study of CD8+ T cells in alopecia areata. This clone was found a few times. Sequencing used cDNA as its template, made by extracting RNA and reverse transcribing it. This table comes from immunoSEQ multiplex PCR, and its TCRdb copy is limited to in-frame clones, with some not included. The table records about 160,000 clones, 50% to 70% of them present only once. The CDR3 has 14 residues. Germline loops: CDR1 GTSNPN, CDR2 SVGIG (reference sequence). The ends were cut back, 2 bases at V and 7 bases at J, with 12 bases in the middle. Treatment: oral pan-JAK inhibitor, 5-10 mg twice daily.

This chain connects TRBV30 to TRBJ1-6; a possible D gene is TRBD1 (6 bases). The starting material was CD4+ T cells sorted from blood, obtained at week 4, from a patient treated with tofacitinib. This TCR was sampled from a human donor with alopecia areata. CDR3 nucleotides: TGTGCCTGGAGTTTGGGACAATTAAATTCACCCCTCCACTTT. Protein: CAWSLGQLNSPLHF.